Detailed here is one T cell receptor beta chain. The antigen this receptor binds is unknown. The input lacks base qualities; no much larger clone sits a single base away. V is pruned by 3 bases and J by 5 bases, leaving 15 bases of the junction without a gene match. Including cysteine and phenylalanine, the CDR3 has 16 amino acids. The retained sequence is limited to the CDR3, 48 bases, with the frame set at the first base. CDR1 and CDR2 (SQVTM, ANQGSEA) derive from the germline V gene. This entry is derived from a study of blood T cell repertoires in COVID-19 (dated by TCRdb to 2018 to 2021). About the investigation overall: Collaborator samples came from the United States, Italy and Spain and covered acute and convalescent phases of COVID-19. Where available, HLA class I and class II types were taken from metadata supplied by the sample provider and were not determined by assay-based typing. Deeply sampled blood TCRbeta repertoires from subjects exposed to, actively infected with, or recovered from COVID-19 were included in the dataset. The prospective study material was composed of cDNA or gDNA derived from T cells, B-cell-depleted T cells, or PBMCs. Samples came from the ongoing ImmuneRACE study (first 160 participants) plus 1,254 subjects from 6 global collaborators. Sample metadata almost always included a de-identified subject ID, COVID-19 status, age in years and sex. The repertoires were released in a freely available public database intended as a resource for research on the immune response to SARS-CoV-2. General study outcomes and caveats: The amount of clinical and demographic metadata varied by source and participant and was provided uncurated.

TCRbeta CDR3 regions were amplified from genomic DNA using the immunoSEQ Assay, a bias-controlled multiplex PCR. The original pipeline was this. Within the assay, amplification of reference gene primers was used to estimate how many nucleated cells each sample contained. To quantify the absolute abundance of each unique TCRbeta CDR3 rearrangement, sequence reads were collapsed and filtered. Productive Simpson clonality was computed per sample as the square root of Simpson's diversity index over productive rearrangements. The source is immuneACCESS, and TCRdb retained only in-frame sequences with V and J called. Part of the clones is not carried over; for the studies checked, unresolved V genes explain less than half of this, and the remainder is unexplained. V, J and clone size reflect that table, while D and trimming were determined from the DNA. Across this sample there are under 250,000 clones, with 84% seen only once. The ten largest account for 1.5% of the sample.

Samples from volunteer blood donors who had recovered from COVID-19 were contributed by a second Seattle source. Collaborating institutions collected whole blood in K2EDTA tubes following their own protocols. For TCRbeta analysis, collaborator samples were shipped as frozen whole blood, as isolated PBMCs, or as DNA extracted from either sample type. The V and J genes are TRBV29-1 and TRBJ1-1; 7 bases in between match TRBD1. This sequence originates from a woman in her forties who had recovered from COVID-19. The source material was peripheral blood. The CDR3 has the sequence CSVDRREGALGTEAFF. The nucleotides read TGCAGCGTTGATCGTCGGGAGGGGGCCTTAGGAACTGAAGCTTTCTTT.